The TCR beta chain described here comes from a study of T cells in localized non-small cell lung cancer. General study findings and limits: Sequencing covered just one tumor region, so heterogeneity cannot be ruled out. Within adjacent lung there appeared a median roughly 60 of the top 100 tumor clones. Highest T cell clonality was seen in uninvolved adjacent lung, surpassing that measured in tumor.

V dropped 5 bases and J dropped 5; count of bases not matched to a gene: 8. CDR3 length: 17 amino acids. Germline V gene data show CDR1 as SGHNT and CDR2 as YENEEA. Only in-frame clones appear in the TCRdb table, and some are missing; sequencing was by immunoSEQ multiplex PCR. Here the sample spans roughly 1,300 clones, under 20% being singletons. By sample fraction, this clone is medium-sized (0.01 to 0.1%). Its specificity is unknown. The source of this sequence is a woman aged 40-70 years with stage I lung adenocarcinoma. The sample here was lung tumor tissue, taken before any cancer treatment. This chain joins TRBV11-3 and TRBJ2-2; 13 nucleotides align to TRBD2. In DNA, the CDR3 is TGTGCCAGCAGCCCTCATAGACTAGCGGGGGGAACCGGGGAGCTGTTTTTT. Translation: CASSPHRLAGGTGELFF.